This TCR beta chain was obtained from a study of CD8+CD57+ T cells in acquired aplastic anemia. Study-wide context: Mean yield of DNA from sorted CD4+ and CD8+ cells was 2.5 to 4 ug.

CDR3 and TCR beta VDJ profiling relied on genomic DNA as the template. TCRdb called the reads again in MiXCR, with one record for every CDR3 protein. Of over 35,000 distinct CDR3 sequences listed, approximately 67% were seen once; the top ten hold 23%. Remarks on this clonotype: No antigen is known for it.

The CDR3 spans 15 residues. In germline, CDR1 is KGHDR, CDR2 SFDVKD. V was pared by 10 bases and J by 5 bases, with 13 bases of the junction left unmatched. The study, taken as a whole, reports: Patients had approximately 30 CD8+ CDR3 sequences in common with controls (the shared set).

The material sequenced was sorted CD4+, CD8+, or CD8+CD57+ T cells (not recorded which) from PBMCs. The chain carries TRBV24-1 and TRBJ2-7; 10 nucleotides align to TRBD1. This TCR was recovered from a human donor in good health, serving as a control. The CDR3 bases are TGTGCCACTCAACCCACGGGACAGGGGACACACGAGCAGTACTTC. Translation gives CATQPTGQGTHEQYF.